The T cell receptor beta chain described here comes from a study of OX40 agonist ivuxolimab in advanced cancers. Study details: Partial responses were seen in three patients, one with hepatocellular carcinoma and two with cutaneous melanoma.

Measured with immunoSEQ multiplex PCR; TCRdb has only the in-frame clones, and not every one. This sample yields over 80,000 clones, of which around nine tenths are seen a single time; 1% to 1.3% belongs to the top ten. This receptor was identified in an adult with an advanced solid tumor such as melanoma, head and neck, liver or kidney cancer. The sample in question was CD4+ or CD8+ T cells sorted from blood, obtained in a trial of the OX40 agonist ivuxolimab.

The CDR3 DNA is TGTGCCAGCAGCCGGGAGGGTGGCGGCTACACCTTC. Protein: CASSREGGGYTF. This sequence joins TRBV5-4 and TRBJ1-2; D is undetermined. Trimming left V 4 bases short and J 8 bases short, with 12 bases between. Germline CDR1 is SGHNT and CDR2 is YYREEE (reference sequence). The CDR3 spans 12 residues.